This TCR beta chain was retrieved from a study of cytomegalovirus exposure and HLA in healthy donors (dated by TCRdb to the late 2010s). Describing the broader study: In an earlier analysis of 450 to 750 of the donors, under 300 Gb of sequence data and 90 million to 120 million unique TCR beta sequences from roughly 200 million T cells were reported. An early release that covered approximately 600 HLA-typed donors contained 250 to 350 gigabases of sequencing data and 65 million to 100 million unique TCR sequences. Of the roughly 400 genotyped donors, 65% to 90% fell in the genetic ancestry cluster associated with self-reported Caucasian donors. The study aimed to test whether signatures of past pathogen exposure could be identified by cataloging public T cell receptors. The study profiled the T cell repertoires of fewer than 850 subjects by immunosequencing and related them to cytomegalovirus serostatus. Besides the first cohort of more than 650 subjects, a separate validation cohort made up of 90 to 150 different subjects was used. To predict cytomegalovirus infection status, the study brought together high-throughput TCR immunosequencing, statistical association of individual TCRs with disease status, and machine learning. A later analysis re-examined previously published TCR beta repertoires from 500 to 700 donors and added high-resolution HLA genotyping to investigate patterns of TCR occurrence. The later analysis used no new phenotypic data to find candidate immune exposures, relying instead on TCR beta sequences and their occurrence across donors. In an earlier analysis of 550 to 700 of the donors, high-throughput TCR beta sequencing was used to judge whether each TCR beta V gene segment behaved as functional or pseudogenic. Donor age, sex, ethnicity and CMV serostatus were compiled together with the repertoire data. A later genetic analysis took genome-wide SNP genotypes for about 65% of the 666 donors and used that subset as a discovery cohort. All discovery cohort repertoires had been generated on a single sequencing platform. Class I and class II HLA loci were covered by the typing at four-digit resolution. Typing coverage differed by locus: A, B, C, DRB1 and DQB1 were typed in roughly 620-640 donors, DQA1 in 522, DPA1 in roughly 590, and DPB1 in 472. About five DR-DQ haplotypes were treated as single units for association and clustering because of strong linkage in the cohort. On average, about 200,000 unique TCR beta nucleotide sequences were sequenced per donor among 398 genotyped donors of the cohort, with around 19% of those sequences being non-productive.

On the study overall, not on this receptor specifically: Immune exposure information for the cohort was limited to CMV serostatus. Across donors, most TCR sequences were observed very rarely, whereas some public TCRs were present in many individuals. The sequencing pipeline was judged likely to have produced a cluster of highly shared sequence variants as a technical artifact. It was suggested by the authors that the approach could potentially be generalized to other disease states and immunological phenotypes. When HLA alleles, especially DR and DQ, strongly co-occurred, attributing TCR associations to individual alleles was difficult. HLA typing was unavailable for some donors at each locus, so association tests used only the typed subset. A few of the identified cytomegalovirus-associated TCR beta chains were confirmed in vitro to be specific for cytomegalovirus antigens. An earlier analysis of approximately 570 of the donors showed that most TCR beta V segments appeared in productive rearrangements either about 87% or about 30% of the time, which broadly matched IMGT annotations. At a false discovery rate of 0.05, a later analysis linked about 16,000 TCR beta sequences to specific HLA alleles. In a later analysis, most CMV-associated TCR beta chains were found to appear HLA-restricted, with HLA associations seemingly driven largely by CMV exposure. A total of some 180 TCR beta chains were listed by the study as associated with cytomegalovirus. Linkage disequilibrium might explain the correlated functional status among segregating V segments, but an unknown experimental factor could not be excluded. In this cohort, only TCR beta chains were sequenced, and detectable features were limited by the absence of alpha or paired-chain data. A later genetic analysis associated a missense DCLRE1C variant with V-gene and J-gene trimming of TCR beta chains, and an independent cohort replicated the association. In a later analysis, TCR association rates were found to vary across HLA loci, with the most associated TCRs seen for DRB1 alleles and the fewest for HLA-C alleles. According to a later analysis, parvovirus B19, influenza, CMV and Epstein-Barr virus appeared linked to several top co-occurrence clusters. Sequencing depth was assumed to be roughly uniform across donors in the presence/absence analyses, though that assumption may not hold. Some IMGT-functional V segments, including TRBV6-2 and TRBV6-3, could not be told apart with the 87-base-pair reads, so those segments were excluded. In a later analysis, HLA-associated TCR beta chains showed more clonal expansion and lower generation probabilities than non-associated chains that were equally common. Because counts were too low, roughly 17 rarely observed V segments, including chromosome 9 orphons, were left out of the earlier analysis of some 640 of the donors. In both the original and validation cohorts, the classifier was reported to diagnose cytomegalovirus status with high specificity and sensitivity. Compared with the approximately 700-donor mean, donors in an Asian-associated ancestry cluster had fewer N-insertions in productive TCRs, according to a later genetic analysis. A further reported finding was that TCR beta sequences accurately predicted the HLA-A and HLA-B alleles for most subjects in the first cohort.

Regarding this clone: Its antigen is still unknown. No much larger clone exists at a distance of one base, and base qualities are not known.

The cohort consisted of 650 to 700 healthy bone marrow donors. Cohort members were all nominally healthy when sampled, although unrecorded immune exposures were likely present. The donor was CMV seropositive and belonged to the group of 250 to 300 seropositive cohort members. A peripheral blood sample was collected from each donor, and TCR beta sequencing was performed on peripheral blood mononuclear cells. The Qiagen DNeasy Blood Extraction Kit was used to extract genomic DNA from the blood cell samples. Based on the germline V gene (reference sequence), the CDR1 and CDR2 sequences are LNHDA and SQIVND. The germline V and J ends show losses of 5 bases and 1 base respectively, and no gene match explains 9 bases of the junction. The CDR3 runs 17 residues from the cysteine to the phenylalanine. Only CDR3 DNA remains: 51 bases, in frame from the first base. Libraries were prepared through the immunoSEQ multiplex PCR assay. For the multiplex PCR, a mixture combining 60 forward primers for TCR Vbeta segments and 13 reverse primers for TCR Jbeta segments was used. Amplification of the CDR3 region of rearranged TCR beta genes was performed with a multiplex PCR assay on genomic DNA. The Illumina HiSeq System was used to sequence the amplified TCR beta libraries as 87-base-pair reads. For the original study's pipeline: A later analysis counted approximately 76 million unique TCR beta chains across the roughly 700 repertoires, and around 9.9 million of these chains were shared by at least two donors. Raw reads were error-corrected and collapsed into unique sequences with a nearest-neighbor algorithm that merged closely related sequences to remove PCR and sequencing errors. CDR3 sequences were aligned to IMGT reference sequences to assign V, D and J gene segments. For a sequence to be retained, a match of at least six nucleotides to both a V gene segment and a J gene segment was required. A rearrangement was called productive if the CDR3 had no stop codons and remained in frame with V and J, and every other rearrangement was called non-productive. Following IMGT convention, CDR3 was defined as the stretch from the second conserved V-encoded cysteine to the conserved J-encoded phenylalanine. The earlier analysis of about 570 of the donors excluded any sequence lacking an unambiguous match to a single V gene segment. An earlier analysis of 587 of the donors classified V segments as functional when productive rearrangements were above 56.7% and as segregating when the standard deviation between donors was above 5%. A statistical classification framework was built for diagnosing cytomegalovirus status from the catalog of TCR beta chain sequences. A later analysis assigned V and J genes by comparing TCR nucleotide sequences with IMGT/GENE-DB human TR gene sequences. Using the TCRdist pipeline, a later analysis assigned CDR3 sequences along with most-parsimonious VDJ recombination scenarios. A later analysis defined each TCR beta chain by its CDR3 amino acid sequence plus V-gene family, and excluded reads lacking a unique V-gene family. To address suspected cross-contamination and a sequencing artifact, a later analysis removed over 500 highly shared, low-generation-probability nucleotide sequences. In a later analysis, a clonal expansion index was calculated for each public chain from normalized within-repertoire ranks of inferred template counts. A later analysis computed generation probabilities with a VDJ recombination model fitted to out-of-frame rearrangements, and checked the results against IGoR. In a later analysis, TCR-TCR, TCR-HLA and TCR-CMV co-occurrence was scored with hypergeometric tests, and a repertoire-size bias correction was applied to TCR pairs. False discovery rates were estimated in a later analysis by permuting HLA or CMV assignments 20 times. A later analysis grouped co-occurring TCRs with DBSCAN, adding TCRdist sequence similarity when clustering within HLA-allele-positive subsets. Repertoires with fewer than 30,000 or more than 120,000 public chains were left out of co-occurrence clustering, as were about 5 repertoires with anomalous nucleotide sharing. TCRdb obtained this table from immuneACCESS and retained in-frame rearrangements with V and J assigned. These tables miss some clones; where compared with another copy, unresolved V genes account for less than half of the shortfall, and the remainder is unexplained. V, J and clone size reflect that table, while D and trimming were determined from the DNA. The sample yields over 110,000 clones; around 78% were counted once. The ten most abundant clones make up around 6.6% of the sample.

The sequence was obtained from a middle-aged woman in good health and CMV-seropositive. The rearranged chain carries TRBV19 and TRBJ2-2; 8 of the junction bases match TRBD1. Sequences were obtained from PBMCs. CDR3 protein: CASSPFSGTGNTGELFF. The DNA reads TGTGCCAGTAGTCCTTTCTCCGGGACAGGGAACACCGGGGAGCTGTTTTTT.